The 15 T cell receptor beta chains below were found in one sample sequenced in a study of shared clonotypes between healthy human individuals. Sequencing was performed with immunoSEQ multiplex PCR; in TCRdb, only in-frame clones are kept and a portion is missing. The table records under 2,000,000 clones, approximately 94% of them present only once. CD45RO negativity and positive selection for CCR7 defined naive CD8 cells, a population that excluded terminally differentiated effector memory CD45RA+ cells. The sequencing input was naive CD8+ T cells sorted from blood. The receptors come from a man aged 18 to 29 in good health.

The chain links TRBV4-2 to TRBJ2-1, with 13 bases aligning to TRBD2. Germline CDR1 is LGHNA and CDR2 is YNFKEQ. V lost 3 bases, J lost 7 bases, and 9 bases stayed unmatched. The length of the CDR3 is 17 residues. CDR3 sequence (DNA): TGTGCCAGCAGCCAGGGAAACGGACTAGCGGGAGATAATGAGCAGTTCTTC. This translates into CASSQGNGLAGDNEQFF.

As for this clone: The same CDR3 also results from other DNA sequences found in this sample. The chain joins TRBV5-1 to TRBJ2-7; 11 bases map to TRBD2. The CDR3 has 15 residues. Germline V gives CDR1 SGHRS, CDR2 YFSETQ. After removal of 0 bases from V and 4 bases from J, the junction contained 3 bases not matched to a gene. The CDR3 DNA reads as TGCGCCAGCAGCTTGGGACTAGCGGGGAGGTACGAGCAGTACTTC. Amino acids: CASSLGLAGRYEQYF.

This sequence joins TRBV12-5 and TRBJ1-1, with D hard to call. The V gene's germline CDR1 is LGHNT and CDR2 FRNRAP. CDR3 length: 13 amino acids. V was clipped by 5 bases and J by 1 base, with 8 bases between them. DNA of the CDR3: TGTGCTAGTGGTGAGGGATGGAACACTGAAGCTTTCTTT. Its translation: CASGEGWNTEAFF.

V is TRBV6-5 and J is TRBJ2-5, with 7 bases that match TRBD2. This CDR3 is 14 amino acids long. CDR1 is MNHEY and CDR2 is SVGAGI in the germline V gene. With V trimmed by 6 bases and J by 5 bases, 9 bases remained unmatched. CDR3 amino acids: CASSPGEGPETQYF. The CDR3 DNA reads TGTGCCAGCAGCCCCGGGGAGGGCCCGGAGACCCAGTACTTC.

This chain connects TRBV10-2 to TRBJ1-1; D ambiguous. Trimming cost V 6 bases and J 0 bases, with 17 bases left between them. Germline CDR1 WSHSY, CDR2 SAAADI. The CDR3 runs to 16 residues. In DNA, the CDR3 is TGCGCCAGCAGAAGACTAAATTTAGGCCTGAACACTGAAGCTTTCTTT. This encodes CASRRLNLGLNTEAFF.

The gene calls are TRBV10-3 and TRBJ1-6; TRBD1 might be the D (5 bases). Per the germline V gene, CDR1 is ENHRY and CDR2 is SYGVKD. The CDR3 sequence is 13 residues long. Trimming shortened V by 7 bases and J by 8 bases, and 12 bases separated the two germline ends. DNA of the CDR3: TGTGCCATCACCCGGGACTCGGATTCACCCCTCCACTTT. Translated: CAITRDSDSPLHF.

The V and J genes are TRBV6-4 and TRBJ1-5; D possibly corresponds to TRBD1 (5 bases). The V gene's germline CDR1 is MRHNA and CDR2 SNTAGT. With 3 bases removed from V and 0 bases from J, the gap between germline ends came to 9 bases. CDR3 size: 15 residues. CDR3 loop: CASSETAYSNQPQHF. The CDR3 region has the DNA TGTGCCAGCAGTGAGACAGCTTATAGCAATCAGCCCCAGCATTTT.

The CDR3 DNA reads as TGTGCCAGTAGTATAGATGGGCAGGAGAATCAGCCCCAGCATTTT. Residues: CASSIDGQENQPQHF. The chain links TRBV19 to TRBJ1-5; D ambiguous. CDR3 length equals 15 residues. Trimming stripped 0 bases from V and 4 bases from J, with 10 bases between. Germline lookup yields CDR1 LNHDA and CDR2 SQIVND (reference sequence).

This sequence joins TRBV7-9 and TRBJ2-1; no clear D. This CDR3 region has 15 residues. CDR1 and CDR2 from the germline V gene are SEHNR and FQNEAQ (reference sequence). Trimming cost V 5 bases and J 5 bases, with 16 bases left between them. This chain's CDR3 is CASSLPSLEDNEQFF. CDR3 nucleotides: TGTGCCAGCAGCCTCCCTAGTTTAGAGGACAATGAGCAGTTCTTC.

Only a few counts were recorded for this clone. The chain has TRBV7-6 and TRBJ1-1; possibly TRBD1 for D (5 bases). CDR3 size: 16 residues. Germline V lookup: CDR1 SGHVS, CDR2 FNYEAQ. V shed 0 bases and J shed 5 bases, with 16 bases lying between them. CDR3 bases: TGTGCCAGCAGCTTAGCCGTAAACGGCGGGGGAACTGAAGCTTTCTTT. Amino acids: CASSLAVNGGGTEAFF.

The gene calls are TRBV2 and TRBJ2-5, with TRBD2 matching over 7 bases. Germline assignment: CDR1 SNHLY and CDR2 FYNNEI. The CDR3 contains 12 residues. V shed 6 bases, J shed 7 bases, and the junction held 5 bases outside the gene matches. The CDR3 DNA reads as TGTGCCAGCAGAAGCGGGGAGCTGACCCAGTACTTC. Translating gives CASRSGELTQYF.

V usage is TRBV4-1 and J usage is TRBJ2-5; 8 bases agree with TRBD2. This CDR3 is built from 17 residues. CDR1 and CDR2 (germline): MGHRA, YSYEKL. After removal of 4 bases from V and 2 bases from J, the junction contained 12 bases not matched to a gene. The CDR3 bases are TGCGCCAGCAGCCCCTCCCCCTCATCGGGAGGGCAAGAGACCCAGTACTTC. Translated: CASSPSPSSGGQETQYF.

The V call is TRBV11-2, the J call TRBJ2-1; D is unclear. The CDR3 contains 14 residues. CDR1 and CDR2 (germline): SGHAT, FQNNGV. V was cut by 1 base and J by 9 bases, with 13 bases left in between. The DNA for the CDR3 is TGTGCCAGCAGCTTAGCCGAGACCGGCGTTGAGCAGTTCTTC. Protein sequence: CASSLAETGVEQFF.

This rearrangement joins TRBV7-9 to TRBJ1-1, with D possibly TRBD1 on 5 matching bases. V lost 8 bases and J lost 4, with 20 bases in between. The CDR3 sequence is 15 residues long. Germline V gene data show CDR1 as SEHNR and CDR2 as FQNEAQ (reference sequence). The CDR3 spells CASSPGSTGPTEAFF. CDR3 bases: TGTGCCAGCTCTCCGGGGTCCACAGGCCCCACTGAAGCTTTCTTT.

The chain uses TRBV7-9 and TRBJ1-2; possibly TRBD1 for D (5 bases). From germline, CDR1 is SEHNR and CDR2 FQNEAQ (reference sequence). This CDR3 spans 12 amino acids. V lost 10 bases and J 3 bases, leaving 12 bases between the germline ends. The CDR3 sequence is CATQGSDYGYTF. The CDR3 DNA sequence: TGTGCCACCCAGGGTTCCGACTATGGCTACACCTTC.